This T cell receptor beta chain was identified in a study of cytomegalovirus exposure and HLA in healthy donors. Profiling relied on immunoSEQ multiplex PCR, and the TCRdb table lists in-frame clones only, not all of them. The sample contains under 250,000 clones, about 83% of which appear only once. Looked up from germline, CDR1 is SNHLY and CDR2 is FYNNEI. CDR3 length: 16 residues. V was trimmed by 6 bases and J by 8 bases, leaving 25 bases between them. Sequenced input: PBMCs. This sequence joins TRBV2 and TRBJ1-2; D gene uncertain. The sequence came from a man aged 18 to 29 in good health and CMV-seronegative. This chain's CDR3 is CASRRHDSQEGVGYTF. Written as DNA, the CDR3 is TGTGCCAGCAGAAGACACGATTCCCAGGAGGGCGTCGGCTACACCTTC.